This TCR beta chain was retrieved from a study of T-cell memory formation after mild COVID-19. About the study: TCR clusters mostly belonged to single donors.

This clonotype showed up just a few times. Its antigen is not identified. Findings and limits, study-wide: The study detected some responding clones in pre-infection memory, suggesting cross-reactive memory joined.

The CDR3 is 15 amino acids. The V gene lost 0 bases and the J gene lost 2 bases, with 10 bases spanning the gap. The germline V gene has CDR1 SGHNT and CDR2 YENEEA. TCRdb re-derived calls from the 5' RACE reads in MiXCR, one entry per CDR3 protein. The data contain 450,000 to 650,000 distinct CDR3 sequences, about a fifth of them singletons. The receptor's source is an adult woman who had mild COVID-19 (a few samples of this study predate the infection). Cell type and time point are not known. The chain is built from TRBV11-3 and TRBJ1-1; the D gene is possibly TRBD1 (5 bases). The sequenced sample consisted of PBMCs or a T cell subset sorted from them (not recorded which). The CDR3, as DNA: TGTGCCAGCAGCTTAGAACCGGGGACTAACACTGAAGCTTTCTTT. It codes for CASSLEPGTNTEAFF.